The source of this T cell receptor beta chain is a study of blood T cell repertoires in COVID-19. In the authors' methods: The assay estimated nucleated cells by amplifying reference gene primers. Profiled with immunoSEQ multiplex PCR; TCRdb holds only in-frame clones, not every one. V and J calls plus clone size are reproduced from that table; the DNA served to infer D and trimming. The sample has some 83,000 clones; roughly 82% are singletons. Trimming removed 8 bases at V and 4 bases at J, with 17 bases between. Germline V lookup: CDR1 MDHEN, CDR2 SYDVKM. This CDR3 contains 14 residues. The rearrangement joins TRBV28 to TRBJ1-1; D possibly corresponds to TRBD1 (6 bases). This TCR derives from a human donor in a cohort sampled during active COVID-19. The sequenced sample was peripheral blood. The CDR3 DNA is TGTGCCAGCGGCGTACAGGGTGGGGGCACTGAAGCTTTCTTT. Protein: CASGVQGGGTEAFF.